This TCR beta chain was retrieved from a study of T-cell reconstitution after alpha-beta-depleted transplantation in children. Study conclusions and caveats: It was newly produced T cells that mostly accounted for T-cell counts and diversity one year after transplant. From surviving recipient T cells and thymic progenitors came the high day-60 TCRbeta diversity observed in some patients.

Preparing the TCRbeta library involved the use of unique molecular identifiers. MiXCR, applied by TCRdb to the PCR reads, yields one record per CDR3 protein. Among about 900,000 distinct CDR3 sequences listed, 25% to 35% were seen once. Worth noting for this clonotype: The target antigen is unknown.

The length of the CDR3 is 16 residues. V was shortened by 1 base and J by 1 base, with 14 bases between the two germline ends. Germline V gene lookup returns CDR1 SEHNR and CDR2 FQNEAQ (reference sequence). The rearrangement links TRBV7-9 to TRBJ2-7; D remains unclear. The sequenced sample was PBMCs, mostly from graft donor cells, obtained 360 days after TCRalphabeta/CD19-depleted stem cell transplant. The sequence derives from a boy under two years old who had a stem cell transplant for SCID, so the T cells may come from the graft donor. The CDR3 sequence: CASSLGVSFRSYEQYF. The CDR3 DNA sequence: TGTGCCAGCAGCTTAGGGGTCAGCTTTAGGTCCTACGAGCAGTACTTC.